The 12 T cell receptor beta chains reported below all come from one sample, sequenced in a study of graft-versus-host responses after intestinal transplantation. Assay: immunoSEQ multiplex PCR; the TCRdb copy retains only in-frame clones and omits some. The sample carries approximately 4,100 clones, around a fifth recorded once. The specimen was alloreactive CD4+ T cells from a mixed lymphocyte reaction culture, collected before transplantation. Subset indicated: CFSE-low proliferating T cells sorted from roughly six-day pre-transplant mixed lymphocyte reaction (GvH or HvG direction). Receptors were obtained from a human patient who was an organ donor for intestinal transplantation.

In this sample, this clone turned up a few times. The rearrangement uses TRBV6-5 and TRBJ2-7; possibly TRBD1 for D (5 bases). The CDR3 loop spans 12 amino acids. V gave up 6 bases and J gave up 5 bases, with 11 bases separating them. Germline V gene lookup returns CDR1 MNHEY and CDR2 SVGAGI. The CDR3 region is CASSPRVHEQYV. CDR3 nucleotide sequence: TGTGCCAGCAGCCCCAGGGTCCACGAGCAGTACGTC.

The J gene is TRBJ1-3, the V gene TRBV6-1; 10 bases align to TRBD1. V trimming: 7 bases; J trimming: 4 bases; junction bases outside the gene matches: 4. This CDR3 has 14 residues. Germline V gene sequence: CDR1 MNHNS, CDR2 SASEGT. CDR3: CASTAGQGGNTIYF. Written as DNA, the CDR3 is TGTGCCAGCACCGCGGGACAGGGGGGAAACACCATATATTTT.

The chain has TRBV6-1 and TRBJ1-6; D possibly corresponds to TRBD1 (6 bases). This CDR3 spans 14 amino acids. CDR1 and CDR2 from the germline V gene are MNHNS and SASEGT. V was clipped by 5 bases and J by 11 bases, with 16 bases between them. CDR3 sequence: CASSLQGETPPLHF. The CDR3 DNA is TGTGCCAGCAGTTTACAGGGTGAGACGCCACCCCTCCACTTT.

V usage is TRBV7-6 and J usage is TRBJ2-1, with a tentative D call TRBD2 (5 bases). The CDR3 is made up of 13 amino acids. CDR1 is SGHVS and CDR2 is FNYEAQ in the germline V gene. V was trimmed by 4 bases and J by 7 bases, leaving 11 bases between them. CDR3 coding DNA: TGTGCCAGCAGCTCTAGCCGGTGGAATGAGCAGTTCTTC. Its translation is CASSSSRWNEQFF.

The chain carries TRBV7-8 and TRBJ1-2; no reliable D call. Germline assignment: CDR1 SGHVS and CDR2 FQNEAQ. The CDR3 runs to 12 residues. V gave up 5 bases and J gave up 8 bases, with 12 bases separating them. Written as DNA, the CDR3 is TGTGCCAGCAGCCTCAACACCAGGGGCTACACCTTC. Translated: CASSLNTRGYTF.

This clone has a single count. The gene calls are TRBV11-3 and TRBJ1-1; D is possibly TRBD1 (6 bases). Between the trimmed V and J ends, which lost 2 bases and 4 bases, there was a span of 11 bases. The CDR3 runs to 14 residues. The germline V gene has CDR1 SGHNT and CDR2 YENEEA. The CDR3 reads CASSLFGQSTEAFF. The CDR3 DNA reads TGTGCCAGCAGCTTATTTGGACAGAGCACTGAAGCTTTCTTT.

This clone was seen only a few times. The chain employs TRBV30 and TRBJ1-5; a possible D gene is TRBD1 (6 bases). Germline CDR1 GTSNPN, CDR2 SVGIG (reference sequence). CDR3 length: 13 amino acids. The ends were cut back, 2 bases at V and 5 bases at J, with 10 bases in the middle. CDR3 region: CAWSLDSDQPQHF. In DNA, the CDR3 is TGTGCCTGGAGTTTGGACAGTGATCAGCCCCAGCATTTT.

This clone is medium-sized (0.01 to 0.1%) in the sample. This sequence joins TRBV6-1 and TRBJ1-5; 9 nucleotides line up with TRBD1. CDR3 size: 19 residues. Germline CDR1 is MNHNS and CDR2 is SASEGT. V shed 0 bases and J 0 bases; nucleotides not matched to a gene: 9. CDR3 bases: TGTGCCAGCAGTGAAGCCCTAACGGGACAGGGCTATAGCAATCAGCCCCAGCATTTT. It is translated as CASSEALTGQGYSNQPQHF.

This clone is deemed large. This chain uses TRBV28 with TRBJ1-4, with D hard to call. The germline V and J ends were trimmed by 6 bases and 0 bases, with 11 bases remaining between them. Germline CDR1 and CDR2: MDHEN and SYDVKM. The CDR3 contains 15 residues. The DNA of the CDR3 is TGTGCCAGCAGGTCGGGGTTACCAACTAATGAAAAACTGTTTTTT. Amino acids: CASRSGLPTNEKLFF.

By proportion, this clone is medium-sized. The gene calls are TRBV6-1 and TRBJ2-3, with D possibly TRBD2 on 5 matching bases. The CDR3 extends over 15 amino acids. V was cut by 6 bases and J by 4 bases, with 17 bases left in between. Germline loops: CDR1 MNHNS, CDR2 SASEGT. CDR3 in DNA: TGTGCCAGCAGCCCCGAGTTAGCGTACGCAGATACGCAGTATTTT. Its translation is CASSPELAYADTQYF.

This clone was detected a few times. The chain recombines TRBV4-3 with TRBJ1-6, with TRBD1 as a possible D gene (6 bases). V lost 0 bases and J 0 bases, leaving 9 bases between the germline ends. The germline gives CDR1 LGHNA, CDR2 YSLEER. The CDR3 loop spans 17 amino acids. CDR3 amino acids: CASSQDTGSSYNSPLHF. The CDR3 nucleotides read TGCGCCAGCAGCCAAGATACAGGGAGCTCCTATAATTCACCCCTCCACTTT.

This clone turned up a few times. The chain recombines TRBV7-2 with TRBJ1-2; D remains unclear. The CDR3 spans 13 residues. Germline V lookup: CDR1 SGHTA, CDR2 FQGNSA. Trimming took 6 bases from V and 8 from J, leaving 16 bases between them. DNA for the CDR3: TGTGCCAGCAGTCAAAACCCTATCGGGGGCTACACCTTC. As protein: CASSQNPIGGYTF. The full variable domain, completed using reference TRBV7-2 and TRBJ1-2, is GAGVSQSPSNKVTEKGKDVELRCDPISGHTALYWYRQSLGQGLEFLIYFQGNSAPDKSGLPSDRFSAERTGGSVSTLTIQRTQQEDSAVYLCASSQNPIGGYTFGSGTRLTVV.